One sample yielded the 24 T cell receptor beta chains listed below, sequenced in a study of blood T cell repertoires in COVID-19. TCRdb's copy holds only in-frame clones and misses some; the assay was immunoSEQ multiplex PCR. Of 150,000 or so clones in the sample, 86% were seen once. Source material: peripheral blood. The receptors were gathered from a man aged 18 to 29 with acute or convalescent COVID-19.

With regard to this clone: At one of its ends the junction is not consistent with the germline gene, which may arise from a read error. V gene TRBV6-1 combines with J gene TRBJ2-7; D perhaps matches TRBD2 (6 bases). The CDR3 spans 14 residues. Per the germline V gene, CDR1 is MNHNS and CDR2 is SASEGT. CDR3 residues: CASSKADAGYEQYF. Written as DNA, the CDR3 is TGTGCCAGCAGTAAAGCGGACGCGGGATACGAGCAGTACTTC.

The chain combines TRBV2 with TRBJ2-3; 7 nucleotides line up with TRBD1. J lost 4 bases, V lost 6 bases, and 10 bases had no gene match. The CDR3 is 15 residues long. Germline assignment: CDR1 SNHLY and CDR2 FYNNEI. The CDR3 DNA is TGTGCCAGCAGCATACAGGGGCCTTCGCCAGATACGCAGTATTTT. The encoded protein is CASSIQGPSPDTQYF.

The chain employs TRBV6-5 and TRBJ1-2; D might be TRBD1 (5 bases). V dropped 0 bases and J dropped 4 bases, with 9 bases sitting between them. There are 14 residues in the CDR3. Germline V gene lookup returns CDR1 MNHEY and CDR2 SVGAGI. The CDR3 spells CASSYSIRAYGYTF. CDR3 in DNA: TGTGCCAGCAGTTACTCGATCAGGGCCTATGGCTACACCTTC.

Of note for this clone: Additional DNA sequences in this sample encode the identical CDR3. The CDR3 sequence: CASSGRGGNQPQHF. Written as DNA, the CDR3 is TGTGCCAGCAGTGGCCGGGGAGGTAATCAGCCCCAGCATTTT. J is TRBJ1-5 and V is TRBV2; D unclear. V shed 4 bases and J shed 4 bases, with 11 bases lying between them. The CDR3 totals 14 residues. Germline V gene data show CDR1 as SNHLY and CDR2 as FYNNEI.

CDR3: CASSRDRGSYNEQFF. Here the CDR3 DNA reads TGTGCCAGCAGCAGGGACAGGGGCTCCTACAATGAGCAGTTCTTC. V and J are TRBV7-7 and TRBJ2-1; 10 bases match TRBD1. CDR1 is SSHAT, CDR2 FNYEAQ, per germline (reference sequence). This CDR3 has 15 residues. J lost 0 bases, V lost 5 bases, and 1 base had no gene match.

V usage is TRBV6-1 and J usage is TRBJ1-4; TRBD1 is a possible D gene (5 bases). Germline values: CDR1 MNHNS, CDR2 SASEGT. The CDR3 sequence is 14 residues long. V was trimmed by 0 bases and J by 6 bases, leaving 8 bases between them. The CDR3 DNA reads TGTGCCAGCAGTGAAGCGTCAGGGTATGAAAAACTGTTTTTT. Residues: CASSEASGYEKLFF.

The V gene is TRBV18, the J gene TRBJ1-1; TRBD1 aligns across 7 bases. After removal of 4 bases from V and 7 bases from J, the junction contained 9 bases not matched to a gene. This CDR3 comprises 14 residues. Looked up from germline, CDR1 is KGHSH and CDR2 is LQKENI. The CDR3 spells CASSRTGTDHEAFF. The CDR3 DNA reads TGTGCCAGCTCACGAACAGGGACAGATCATGAAGCTTTCTTT.

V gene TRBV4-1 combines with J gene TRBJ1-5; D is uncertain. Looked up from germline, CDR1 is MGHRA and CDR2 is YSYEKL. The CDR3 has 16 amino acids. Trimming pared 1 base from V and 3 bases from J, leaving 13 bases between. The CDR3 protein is CASSQGRLNPNQPQHF. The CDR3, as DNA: TGCGCCAGCAGCCAAGGTCGACTTAACCCCAATCAGCCCCAGCATTTT.

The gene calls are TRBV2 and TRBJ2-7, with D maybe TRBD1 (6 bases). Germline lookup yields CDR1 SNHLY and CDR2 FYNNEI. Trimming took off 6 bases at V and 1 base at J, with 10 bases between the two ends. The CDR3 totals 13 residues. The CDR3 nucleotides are TGTGCCAGCAGCTTACAGGGTTCCTACGAGCAGTACTTC. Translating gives CASSLQGSYEQYF.

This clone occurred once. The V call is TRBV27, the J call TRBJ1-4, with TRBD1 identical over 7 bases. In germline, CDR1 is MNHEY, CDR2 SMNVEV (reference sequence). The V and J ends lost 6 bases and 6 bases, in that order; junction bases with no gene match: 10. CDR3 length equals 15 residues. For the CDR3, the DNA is TGTGCCAGCAGCCACACAGGGGAGGTGGATGAAAAACTGTTTTTT. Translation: CASSHTGEVDEKLFF.

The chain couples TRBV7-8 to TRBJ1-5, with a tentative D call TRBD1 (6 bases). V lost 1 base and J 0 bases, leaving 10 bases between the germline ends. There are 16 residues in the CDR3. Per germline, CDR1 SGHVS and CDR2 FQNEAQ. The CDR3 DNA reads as TGTGCCAGCAGCTTAGTTGGACAGTATAGCAATCAGCCCCAGCATTTT. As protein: CASSLVGQYSNQPQHF.

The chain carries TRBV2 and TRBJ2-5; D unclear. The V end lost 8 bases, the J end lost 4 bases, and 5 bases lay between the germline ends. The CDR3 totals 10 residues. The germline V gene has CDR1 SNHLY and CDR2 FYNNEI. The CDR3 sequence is CASLRETQYF. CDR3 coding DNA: TGTGCCAGCCTTCGAGAGACCCAGTACTTC.

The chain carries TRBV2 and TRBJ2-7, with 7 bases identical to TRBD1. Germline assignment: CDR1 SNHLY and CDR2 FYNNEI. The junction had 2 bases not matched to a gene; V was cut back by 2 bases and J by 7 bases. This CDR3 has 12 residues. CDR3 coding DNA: TGTGCCAGCAGTGAATCGACAGGGGAGCAGTACTTC. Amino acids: CASSESTGEQYF.

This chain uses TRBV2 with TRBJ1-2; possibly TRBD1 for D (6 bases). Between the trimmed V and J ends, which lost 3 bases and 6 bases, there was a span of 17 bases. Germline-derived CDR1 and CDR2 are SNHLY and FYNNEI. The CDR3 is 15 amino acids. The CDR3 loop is CASSDLETGMDGYTF. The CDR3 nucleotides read TGTGCCAGCAGTGATTTAGAAACAGGGATGGATGGCTACACCTTC.

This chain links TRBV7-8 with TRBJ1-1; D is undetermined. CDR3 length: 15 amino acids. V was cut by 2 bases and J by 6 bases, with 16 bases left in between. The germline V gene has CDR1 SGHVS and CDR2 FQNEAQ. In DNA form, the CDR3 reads TGTGCCAGCAGCTTAACTGGCGGCACTCTCGCTGAAGCTTTCTTT. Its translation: CASSLTGGTLAEAFF.

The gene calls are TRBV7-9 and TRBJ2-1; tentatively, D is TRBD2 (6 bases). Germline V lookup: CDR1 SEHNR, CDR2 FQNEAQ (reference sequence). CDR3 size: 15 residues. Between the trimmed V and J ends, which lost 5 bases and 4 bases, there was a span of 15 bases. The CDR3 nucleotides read TGTGCCAGCAGCCCCCCGGGACTTATATACAATGAGCAGTTCTTC. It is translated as CASSPPGLIYNEQFF.

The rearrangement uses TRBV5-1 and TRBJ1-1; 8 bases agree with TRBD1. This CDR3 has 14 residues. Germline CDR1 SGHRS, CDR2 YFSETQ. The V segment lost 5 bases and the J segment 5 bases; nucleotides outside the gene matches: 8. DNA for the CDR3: TGCGCCAGCAGAGGACAGGGAGGGATGACTGAAGCTTTCTTT. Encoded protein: CASRGQGGMTEAFF.

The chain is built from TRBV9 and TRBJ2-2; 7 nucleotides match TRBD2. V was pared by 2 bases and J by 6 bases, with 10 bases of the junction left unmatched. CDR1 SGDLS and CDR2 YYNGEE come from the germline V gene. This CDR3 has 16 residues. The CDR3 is CASSVLGTTSPGELFF. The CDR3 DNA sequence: TGTGCCAGCAGCGTCCTCGGGACTACTTCTCCCGGGGAGCTGTTTTTT. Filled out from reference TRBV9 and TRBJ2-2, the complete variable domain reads DSGVTQTPKHLITATGQRVTLRCSPRSGDLSVYWYQQSLDQGLQFLIQYYNGEERAKGNILERFSAQQFPDLHSELNLSSLELGDSALYFCASSVLGTTSPGELFFGEGSRLTVL.

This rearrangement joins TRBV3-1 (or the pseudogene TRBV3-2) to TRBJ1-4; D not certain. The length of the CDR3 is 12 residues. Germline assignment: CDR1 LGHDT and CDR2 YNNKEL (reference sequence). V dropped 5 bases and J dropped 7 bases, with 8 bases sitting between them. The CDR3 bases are TGTGCCAGCAGCGTGGAGGGTGAAAAACTGTTTTTT. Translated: CASSVEGEKLFF.

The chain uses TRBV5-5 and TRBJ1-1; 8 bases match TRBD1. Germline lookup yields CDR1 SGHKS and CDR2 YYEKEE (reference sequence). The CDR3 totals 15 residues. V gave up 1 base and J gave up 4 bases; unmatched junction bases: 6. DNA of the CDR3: TGTGCCAGCAGCTTGAGTGGGACAGGCCCCACTGAAGCTTTCTTT. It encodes CASSLSGTGPTEAFF.

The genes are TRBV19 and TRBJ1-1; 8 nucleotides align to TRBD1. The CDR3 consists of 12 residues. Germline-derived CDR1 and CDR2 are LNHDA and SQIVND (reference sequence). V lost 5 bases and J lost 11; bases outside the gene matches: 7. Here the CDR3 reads CASSPQDRGAFF. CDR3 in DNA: TGTGCCAGTAGTCCACAAGACAGGGGTGCTTTCTTT.

CDR3 DNA: TGTGCCAGCAGTTACTCAGGGGGCGATGGCTACACCTTC. It specifies CASSYSGGDGYTF. V is TRBV6-5 and J is TRBJ1-2; 7 bases align to TRBD1. Germline CDR1 reads MNHEY; CDR2 reads SVGAGI. CDR3 length: 13 amino acids. Unmatched junction bases numbered 1, after V lost 0 bases and J lost 6 bases.

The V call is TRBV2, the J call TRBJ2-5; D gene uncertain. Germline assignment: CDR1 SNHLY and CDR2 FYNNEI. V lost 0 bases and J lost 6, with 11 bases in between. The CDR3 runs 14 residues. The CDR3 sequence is CASSEALRAQTQYF. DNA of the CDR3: TGTGCCAGCAGTGAAGCGCTTCGAGCGCAGACCCAGTACTTC.

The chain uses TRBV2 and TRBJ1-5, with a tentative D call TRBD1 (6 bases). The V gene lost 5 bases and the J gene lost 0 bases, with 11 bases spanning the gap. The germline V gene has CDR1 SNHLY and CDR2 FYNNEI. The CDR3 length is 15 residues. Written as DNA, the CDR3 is TGTGCCAGCAGTAAACAGGGAACTAGCAATCAGCCCCAGCATTTT. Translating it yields CASSKQGTSNQPQHF.